This T cell receptor beta chain was captured in a study of T-cell reconstitution after alpha-beta-depleted transplantation in children. This clonotype was recorded a few times. Unique molecular identifiers were used in preparing the TCRbeta library. TCRdb fed the PCR reads into MiXCR, producing one record per CDR3 protein. The profile shows 200,000 to 250,000 distinct CDR3 sequences, approximately 10% of them singletons. This sequence was found in a human donor who donated a stem cell graft to a child with acute lymphoblastic leukemia. The sample here was PBMCs from the stem cell graft donor, taken from the stem cell graft.

The CDR3 loop reads CASSSGQGWNSPLHF. The CDR3 DNA sequence: TGTGCCAGCAGCTCAGGACAGGGATGGAATTCACCCCTCCACTTT. The rearrangement links TRBV7-2 to TRBJ1-6; 8 positions match TRBD1. CDR1 is SGHTA, CDR2 FQGNSA, per germline. V shed 4 bases, J shed 7 bases, and the junction held 6 bases outside the gene matches. The CDR3 has 15 amino acids.